This paragraph covers one TCR beta chain sequence. With roughly 540 ng total RNA as template and a constant-region primer, TCR beta cDNA was made. Library construction for TCR beta comprised three nested multiplex PCR rounds performed with slightly modified ARM-PCR. The opening two PCR rounds, around 11 cycles each, paired TRBV1-TRBV30 forward primers with a C-beta reverse primer. Using its own MiXCR run on the multiplex PCR reads, TCRdb lists one record per CDR3 protein. Seen here are about 310,000 distinct CDR3 sequences, around three fifths observed once, and the top ten hold 17%. The data were taken from a study of tumor-infiltrating lymphocytes in primary liver carcinoma. The researchers obtained blood RNA from unsorted whole blood and also extracted germline DNA. The CDR3 covers 13 residues. Trimming pared 7 bases from V and 4 bases from J, leaving 13 bases between.

Sequenced sample: peripheral blood. This clonotype was sampled from a woman in her twenties or thirties with primary liver carcinoma and hepatitis B virus infection. V and J are TRBV12-3 or TRBV12-4 and TRBJ2-5; either TRBD1 or TRBD2 may supply D (6 bases each). This CDR3 is CASMIEGGETQYF. The CDR3 DNA reads as TGTGCCAGCATGATAGAGGGGGGAGAGACCCAGTACTTC.